This record looks at one TCR beta chain sequence and its context. Its antigen is not known. This specimen belongs to a study of Ad26.COV2.S vaccination and SARS-CoV-2 variants. The study's findings and limits: Placebo recipients trailed vaccine recipients in spike-specific TCR breadth. Similar non-spike TCR breadth was observed in recipients of vaccine and of placebo.

Libraries were prepared by immunoSEQ multiplex PCR; TCRdb keeps only in-frame clonotypes and omits some of them. The data hold fewer than 150,000 clones, with about nine tenths observed a single time. CDR1 is MNHEY, CDR2 SVGAGI, per germline. This CDR3 contains 15 residues. J lost 7 bases, V lost 4 bases, and 7 bases had no gene match. This TCR was sampled from a human donor who had recovered from COVID-19. The gene calls are TRBV6-5 and TRBJ2-1; 10 bases line up with TRBD1. The sequences come from peripheral blood, collected after recovery from COVID-19. CDR3 amino acids: CASSSDRGFGNEQFF. In DNA, the CDR3 is TGTGCCAGCAGTTCGGACAGGGGGTTCGGTAATGAGCAGTTCTTC.